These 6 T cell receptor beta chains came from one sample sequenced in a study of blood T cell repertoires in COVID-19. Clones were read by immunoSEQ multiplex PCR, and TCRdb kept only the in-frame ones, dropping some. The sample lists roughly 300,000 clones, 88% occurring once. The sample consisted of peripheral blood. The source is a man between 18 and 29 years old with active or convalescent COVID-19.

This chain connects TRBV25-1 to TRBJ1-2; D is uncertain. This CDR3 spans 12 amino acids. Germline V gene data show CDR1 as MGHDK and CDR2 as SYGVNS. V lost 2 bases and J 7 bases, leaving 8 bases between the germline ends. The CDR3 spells CASSEGGFGYTF. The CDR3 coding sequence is TGTGCCAGCAGTGAAGGAGGGTTTGGCTACACCTTC.

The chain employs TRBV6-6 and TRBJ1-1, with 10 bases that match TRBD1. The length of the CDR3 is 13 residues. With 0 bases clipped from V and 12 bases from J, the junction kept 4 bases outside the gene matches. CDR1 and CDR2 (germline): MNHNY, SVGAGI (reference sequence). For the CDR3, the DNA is TGTGCCAGCAGTTACTCCCCGGACAGGGGGTCTTTCTTT. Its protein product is CASSYSPDRGSFF.

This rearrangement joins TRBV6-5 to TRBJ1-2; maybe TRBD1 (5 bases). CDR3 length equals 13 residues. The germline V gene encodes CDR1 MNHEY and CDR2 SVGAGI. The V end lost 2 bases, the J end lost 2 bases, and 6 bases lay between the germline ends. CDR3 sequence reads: CASSYHRNYGYTF. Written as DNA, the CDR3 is TGTGCCAGCAGTTACCACAGGAACTATGGCTACACCTTC.

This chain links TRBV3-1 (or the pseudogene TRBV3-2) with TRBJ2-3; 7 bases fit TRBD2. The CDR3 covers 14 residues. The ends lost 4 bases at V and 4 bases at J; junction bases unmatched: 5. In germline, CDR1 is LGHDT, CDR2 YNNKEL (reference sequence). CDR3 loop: CASSLGGPSDTQYF. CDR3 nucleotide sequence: TGTGCCAGCAGCCTGGGAGGGCCTTCAGATACGCAGTATTTT.

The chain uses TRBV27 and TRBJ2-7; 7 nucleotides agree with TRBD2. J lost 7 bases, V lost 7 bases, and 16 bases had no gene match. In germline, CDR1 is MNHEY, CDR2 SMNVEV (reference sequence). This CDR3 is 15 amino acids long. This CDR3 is CASNLQGLGTGEQYF. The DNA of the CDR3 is TGTGCCAGCAATCTCCAAGGACTAGGCACGGGGGAGCAGTACTTC.

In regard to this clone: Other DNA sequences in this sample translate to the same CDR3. CDR3 residues: CASSLEGVDQPQHF. DNA of the CDR3: TGCGCCAGCAGCTTGGAGGGGGTTGATCAGCCCCAGCATTTT. The chain has TRBV5-1 and TRBJ1-5; maybe TRBD1 (6 bases). CDR3 length equals 14 residues. Looked up from germline, CDR1 is SGHRS and CDR2 is YFSETQ. V lost 0 bases, J lost 5 bases, and 9 bases lay in between.